This TCR beta chain was captured in a study of blood T cell repertoires in COVID-19. Method: immunoSEQ multiplex PCR; TCRdb's copy keeps in-frame clones and lacks some. The data show under 200,000 clones, about four fifths seen once. The CDR3 is 17 residues long. The V end was cut by 6 bases, the J end by 0 bases, with 18 bases between. Germline V gene sequence: CDR1 LNHDA, CDR2 SQIVND (reference sequence). This clone was counted only a few times. The chain is built from TRBV19 and TRBJ1-5; maybe TRBD1 (6 bases). The sequenced material came from peripheral blood. The sequence derives from a man in his 70s who had recovered from COVID-19. The DNA of the CDR3 is TGTGCCAGTAGAGGAAACGGACAGAGTTATAGCAATCAGCCCCAGCATTTT. Protein product: CASRGNGQSYSNQPQHF. The full variable domain, its missing parts supplied by reference TRBV19 and TRBJ1-5, is DGGITQSPKYLFRKEGQNVTLSCEQNLNHDAMYWYRQDPGQGLRLIYYSQIVNDFQKGDIAEGYSVSREKKESFPLTVTSAQKNPTAFYLCASRGNGQSYSNQPQHFGDGTRLSIL.